A selection of T cell receptor beta chains follows, all from one sample in a study of read filtering for tumor transcriptome and immune sequencing. TCRdb re-called the reads through MiXCR, storing one row per CDR3 protein. The table shows tens of thousands of distinct CDR3 sequences, with roughly 14% occurring only once. Material for sequencing was a population of CD138-negative cells sorted from bone marrow. These receptors all stem from a donor over 35 with multiple myeloma. Both conserved end residues are part of each CDR3. The D gene is left open where the match is weak. Some rows have no size entry. The others give once, few or many, or a class for an expanded clone.

cdr3_nt	cdr3_aa	clone_size	v_call	j_call	d_call
TGTGCCAGCAGGCACCGGGAGACCCAGTACTTC	CASRHRETQYF	NA	TRBV3-1	TRBJ2-5	NA
TGCAGCGTTGAAGATAAATCCCCAGGGTATGGCGAGCAGTACTTC	CSVEDKSPGYGEQYF	many	TRBV29-1	TRBJ2-7	NA
TGTGCCAGCAGCCCAGGGGGGGCCGAGCAGTACTTC	CASSPGGAEQYF	few	TRBV9	TRBJ2-7	NA
TGTGCCAGCACCCGATCCGGGACAGGGGGCCATGGCTACACCTTC	CASTRSGTGGHGYTF	many	TRBV28	TRBJ1-2	TRBD1
TGTGCCAGCAGGGGCGGGACAGGGGACACTGAAGCTTTCTTT	CASRGGTGDTEAFF	many	TRBV11-2	TRBJ1-1	TRBD1
TGCAGCCTTTTGGGACTAGCGGGTAATGAGCAGTTCTTC	CSLLGLAGNEQFF	many	TRBV29-1	TRBJ2-1	TRBD2
TGTGCCAGTAGTTCCACCGGGATCAATAATTCACCCCTCCACTTT	CASSSTGINNSPLHF	many	TRBV19	TRBJ1-6	NA
TGTGCCAGCAGCTCCGAGGCCGATACGCAGTATTTT	CASSSEADTQYF	many	TRBV11-1	TRBJ2-3	NA
TGTGCCAGCAGTGATACCGACGGGACAGGGGAGAACACCGGGGAGCTGTTTTTT	CASSDTDGTGENTGELFF	NA	TRBV5-5	TRBJ2-2	TRBD1
TGTGCCATCAGTGGTACCAGGGAAAACGAGCAGTACTTC	CAISGTRENEQYF	few	TRBV10-3	TRBJ2-7	NA
TGCAGTGGAAGTGCAGATACGCAGTATTTT	CSGSADTQYF	NA	TRBV20-1	TRBJ2-3	NA
TGCAGTGCCATTTCCGGACTAGCGGGAGGGTACAATGAGCAGTTCTTC	CSAISGLAGGYNEQFF	many	TRBV20-1	TRBJ2-1	TRBD2
TGCAGTGCTAGTACAGGGGGCGGTGATAGCAATCAGCCCCAGCATTTT	CSASTGGGDSNQPQHF	many	TRBV20-1	TRBJ1-5	TRBD1
TGCGCCAGCAGCCGGACAGGGGAGACCAAAAACATTCAGTACTTC	CASSRTGETKNIQYF	few	TRBV5-1	TRBJ2-4	TRBD1
TGTGCCAGCAGTGGACAAGGGCCGGGGGTGAGCAATCAGCCCCAGCATTTT	CASSGQGPGVSNQPQHF	NA	TRBV28	TRBJ1-5	NA
TGCAGCGTTGAAGCAGGGAGGTCCGGGGAGCTGTTTTTT	CSVEAGRSGELFF	few	TRBV29-1	TRBJ2-2	NA
TGTGCCAGCAGCCTCACCGGGACTAGCGGAGACCGGTTCTTC	CASSLTGTSGDRFF	many	TRBV7-9	TRBJ2-1	TRBD2
TGTGCCAGCAGCCGGACAGGGGGCATTTCCACAGATACGCAGTATTTT	CASSRTGGISTDTQYF	many	TRBV3-1	TRBJ2-3	TRBD1
TGCGCAACAGCGCAGGGGTGGAGCACTGAAGCTTTCTTT	CATAQGWSTEAFF	many	TRBV5-1	TRBJ1-1	NA
TGTGCCAGCAGCCAGGTAGCGGGAGTGCTGGGTGAGCAGTTCTTC	CASSQVAGVLGEQFF	NA	TRBV14	TRBJ2-1	TRBD2
TGTGCCAGCAGCACCAGGCGCTCTGGGGCCAACGTCCTGACTTTC	CASSTRRSGANVLTF	many	TRBV28	TRBJ2-6	NA
TGCAGCGTCCCAAGCGGGAGTAGCGAGACCCAGTTCTTC	CSVPSGSSETQFF	NA	TRBV29-1	TRBJ2-1	TRBD2
TGTGCCAGCAGCTTAGATACCGGACTAGCGGGAGGTGGTGGAAAGTTCTTC	CASSLDTGLAGGGGKFF	many	TRBV7-2	TRBJ2-1	TRBD2
TGTGCCAGCAGCTCAAGGGGCTCGGGGAAAAACATTCAGTACTTC	CASSSRGSGKNIQYF	many	TRBV13	TRBJ2-4	NA
TGTGCCAGCAGCCGGACAGATTCCTCCTACGAGCAGTACTTC	CASSRTDSSYEQYF	many	TRBV7-6	TRBJ2-7	NA
TGTGCCAGCAGTTACTCGATGCTGGGTGGGCGCAATCAGCCCCAGCATTTT	CASSYSMLGGRNQPQHF	few	TRBV6-6	TRBJ1-5	NA
TGTGCCAGCAGCTCGGGACTTTCGACCTACAATGAGCAGTTCTTC	CASSSGLSTYNEQFF	many	TRBV11-2	TRBJ2-1	NA
TGTGCCAGCAGTTTTTCGGGAGGTCGCTCCTACGAGCAGTACTTC	CASSFSGGRSYEQYF	many	TRBV28	TRBJ2-7	TRBD2
TGCGCCAGCAGCCAATTGAAAGGGGGTGCAACTAATGAAAAACTGTTTTTT	CASSQLKGGATNEKLFF	many	TRBV4-1	TRBJ1-4	NA
TGTGCCATCAGTGAAATACAACGGGAGACCCAGTACTTC	CAISEIQRETQYF	NA	TRBV10-3	TRBJ2-5	NA
TGTGCCAGCAGTTACGTCGGTAGCGGGAGGGCGCGGGAGACCCAGTACTTC	CASSYVGSGRARETQYF	many	TRBV6-6	TRBJ2-5	TRBD2
TGTGCCAGTGGCCGGACAGGTCACTTC	CASGRTGHF	many	TRBV19	TRBJ1-2	TRBD1
TGTGCCAGCAGCGCCGCCCGCAGATCCACAGATACGCAGTATTTT	CASSAARRSTDTQYF	many	TRBV11-2	TRBJ2-3	NA
TGTGCCAGCAGACCAGCCGGGACAGGGACCACCGGGGAGCTGTTTTTT	CASRPAGTGTTGELFF	NA	TRBV11-2	TRBJ2-2	TRBD1
TGTGCCAGCAGCCTTGCACCGGGACTAGCGGGAGGGAGCTCTACGCAGTATTTT	CASSLAPGLAGGSSTQYF	many	TRBV5-8	TRBJ2-3	TRBD2
TGCAGTGCTAGGACTGGCGGGAAAGGGGAGTGCAATGAGCAGTTCTTC	CSARTGGKGECNEQFF	once	TRBV20-1	TRBJ2-1	NA
TGCGCCAGCAGCTTGTCCGTTAGCGGGATCTCTGAGCAGTTCTTC	CASSLSVSGISEQFF	many	TRBV5-1	TRBJ2-1	TRBD2
TGCAGTGCTGAGACAGGGGGCCGCTCCTACGAGCAGTACTTC	CSAETGGRSYEQYF	many	TRBV20-1	TRBJ2-7	TRBD1
TGTGCCAGCAGCTCCAGACAGGGGGCAGACACCGGGGAGCTGTTTTTT	CASSSRQGADTGELFF	NA	TRBV5-4	TRBJ2-2	TRBD1
TGTGCCAGCAGTTACGGGGGACTAGCGGGAGGCTCCTACGAGCAGTACTTC	CASSYGGLAGGSYEQYF	few	TRBV6-1	TRBJ2-7	TRBD2
TGTGCCAGCAGTGAATTAGGGGCAGCGGAGCATTCACCCCTCCACTTT	CASSELGAAEHSPLHF	many	TRBV25-1	TRBJ1-6	NA